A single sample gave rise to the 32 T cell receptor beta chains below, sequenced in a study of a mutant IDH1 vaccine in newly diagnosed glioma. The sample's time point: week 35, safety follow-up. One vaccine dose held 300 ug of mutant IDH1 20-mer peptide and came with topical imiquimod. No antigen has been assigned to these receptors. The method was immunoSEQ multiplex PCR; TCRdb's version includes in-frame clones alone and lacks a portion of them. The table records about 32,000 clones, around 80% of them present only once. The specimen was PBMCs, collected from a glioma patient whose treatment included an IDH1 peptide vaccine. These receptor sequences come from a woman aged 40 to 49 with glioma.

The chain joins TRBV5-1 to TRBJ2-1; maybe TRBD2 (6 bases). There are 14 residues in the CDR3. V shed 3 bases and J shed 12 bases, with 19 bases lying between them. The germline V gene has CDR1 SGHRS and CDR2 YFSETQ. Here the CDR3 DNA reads TGCGCCAGCAGCTCTATTCCCACGGGAGATCGGCAGTTCTTC. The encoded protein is CASSSIPTGDRQFF.

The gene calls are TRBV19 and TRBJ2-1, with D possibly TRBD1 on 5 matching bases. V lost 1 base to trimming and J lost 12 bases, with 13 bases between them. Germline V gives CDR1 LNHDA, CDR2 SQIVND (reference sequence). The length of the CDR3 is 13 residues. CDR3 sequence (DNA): TGTGCCAGTAGTATAGGGGGCCTGTCAGGGCAGTTCTTC. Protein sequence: CASSIGGLSGQFF.

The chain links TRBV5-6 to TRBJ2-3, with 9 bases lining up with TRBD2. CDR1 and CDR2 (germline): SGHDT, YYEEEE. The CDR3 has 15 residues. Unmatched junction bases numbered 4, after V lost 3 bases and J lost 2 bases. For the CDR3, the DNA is TGTGCCAGCAGCTCGGGACTAGCTATCACAGATACGCAGTATTTT. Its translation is CASSSGLAITDTQYF.

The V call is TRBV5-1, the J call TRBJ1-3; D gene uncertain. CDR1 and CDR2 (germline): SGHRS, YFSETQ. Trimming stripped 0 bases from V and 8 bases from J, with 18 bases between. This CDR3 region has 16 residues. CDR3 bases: TGCGCCAGCAGCTTGGCCTTGTCTGGGAATCGGGACACCATATATTTT. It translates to CASSLALSGNRDTIYF.

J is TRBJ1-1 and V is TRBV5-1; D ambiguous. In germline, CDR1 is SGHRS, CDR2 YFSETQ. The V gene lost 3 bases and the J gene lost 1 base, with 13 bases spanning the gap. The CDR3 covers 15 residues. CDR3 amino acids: CASSSYRHTNTEAFF. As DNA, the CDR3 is TGCGCCAGCAGCTCCTACCGCCACACGAACACTGAAGCTTTCTTT.

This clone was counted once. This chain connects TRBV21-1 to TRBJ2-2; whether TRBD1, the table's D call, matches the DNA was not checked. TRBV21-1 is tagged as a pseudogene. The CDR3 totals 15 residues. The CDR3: CASSSRDRLSGELFF. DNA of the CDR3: TGTGCCAGCAGCAGCCGGGACAGGCTTAGCGGGGAGCTGTTTTTT.

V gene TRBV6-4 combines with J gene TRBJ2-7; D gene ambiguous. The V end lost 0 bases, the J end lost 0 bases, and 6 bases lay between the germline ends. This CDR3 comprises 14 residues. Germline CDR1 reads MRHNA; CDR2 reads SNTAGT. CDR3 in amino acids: CASSDSFSSYEQYF. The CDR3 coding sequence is TGTGCCAGCAGTGACTCGTTCAGCTCCTACGAGCAGTACTTC.

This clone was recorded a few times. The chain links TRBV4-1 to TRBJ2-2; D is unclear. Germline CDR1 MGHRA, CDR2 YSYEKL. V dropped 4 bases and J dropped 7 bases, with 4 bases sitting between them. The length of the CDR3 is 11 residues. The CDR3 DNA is TGCGCCAGCAGCCTCCGCGGGGAGCTGTTTTTT. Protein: CASSLRGELFF.

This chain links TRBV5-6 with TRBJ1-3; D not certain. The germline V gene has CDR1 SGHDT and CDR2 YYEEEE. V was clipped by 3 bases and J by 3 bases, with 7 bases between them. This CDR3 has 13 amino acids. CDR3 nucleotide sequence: TGTGCCAGCAGCTCCCCTAATGGAAACACCATATATTTT. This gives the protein CASSSPNGNTIYF.

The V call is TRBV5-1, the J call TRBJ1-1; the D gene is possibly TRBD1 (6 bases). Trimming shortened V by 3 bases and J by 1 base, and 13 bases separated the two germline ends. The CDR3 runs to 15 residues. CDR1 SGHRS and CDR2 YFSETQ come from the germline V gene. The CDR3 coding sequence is TGCGCCAGCAGCTCCGCAGGGGCAAGGAACACTGAAGCTTTCTTT. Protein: CASSSAGARNTEAFF.

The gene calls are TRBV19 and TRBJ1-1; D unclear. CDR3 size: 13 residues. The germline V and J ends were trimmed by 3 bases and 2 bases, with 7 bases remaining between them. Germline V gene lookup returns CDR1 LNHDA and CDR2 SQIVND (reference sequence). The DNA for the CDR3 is TGTGCCAGTAGTATGGCCCGAAACACTGAAGCTTTCTTT. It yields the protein CASSMARNTEAFF. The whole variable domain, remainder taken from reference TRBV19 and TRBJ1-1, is DGGITQSPKYLFRKEGQNVTLSCEQNLNHDAMYWYRQDPGQGLRLIYYSQIVNDFQKGDIAEGYSVSREKKESFPLTVTSAQKNPTAFYLCASSMARNTEAFFGQGTRLTVV.

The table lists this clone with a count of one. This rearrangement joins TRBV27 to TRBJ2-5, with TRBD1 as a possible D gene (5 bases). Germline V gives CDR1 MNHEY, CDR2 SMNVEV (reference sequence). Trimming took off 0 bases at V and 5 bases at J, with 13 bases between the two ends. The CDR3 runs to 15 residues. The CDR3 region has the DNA TGTGCCAGCAGTTTATCGTCAGGGTGGTGGGAGACCCAGTACTTC. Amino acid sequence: CASSLSSGWWETQYF.

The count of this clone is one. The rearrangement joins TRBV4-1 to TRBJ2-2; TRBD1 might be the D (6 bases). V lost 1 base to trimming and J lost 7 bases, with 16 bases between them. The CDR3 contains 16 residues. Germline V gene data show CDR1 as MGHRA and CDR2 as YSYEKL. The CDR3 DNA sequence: TGCGCCAGCAGCCAAGTGGGGTCAGGGGCAGTCGGGGAGCTGTTTTTT. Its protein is CASSQVGSGAVGELFF.

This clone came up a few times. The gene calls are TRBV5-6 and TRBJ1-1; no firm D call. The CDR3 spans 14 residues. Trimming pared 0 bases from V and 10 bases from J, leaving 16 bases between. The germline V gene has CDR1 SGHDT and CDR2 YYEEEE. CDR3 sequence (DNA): TGTGCCAGCAGCTTGGATGTGGGCAGGTCGGGAGCTTTCTTT. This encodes CASSLDVGRSGAFF.

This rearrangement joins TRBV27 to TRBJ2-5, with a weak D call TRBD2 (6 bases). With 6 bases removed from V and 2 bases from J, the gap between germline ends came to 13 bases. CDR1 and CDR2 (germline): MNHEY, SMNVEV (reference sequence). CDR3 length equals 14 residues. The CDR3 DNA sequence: TGTGCCAGCAGCCCCTGGGGAGGACAAGAGACCCAGTACTTC. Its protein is CASSPWGGQETQYF.

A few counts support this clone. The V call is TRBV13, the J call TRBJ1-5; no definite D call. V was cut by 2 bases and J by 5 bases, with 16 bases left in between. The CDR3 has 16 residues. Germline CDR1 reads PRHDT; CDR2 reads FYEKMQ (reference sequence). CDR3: CASSLRGSPGDQPQHF. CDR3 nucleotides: TGTGCCAGCAGCTTACGAGGGTCGCCTGGAGATCAGCCCCAGCATTTT. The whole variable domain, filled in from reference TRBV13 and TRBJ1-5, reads AAGVIQSPRHLIKEKRETATLKCYPIPRHDTVYWYQQGPGQDPQFLISFYEKMQSDKGSIPDRFSAQQFSDYHSELNMSSLELGDSALYFCASSLRGSPGDQPQHFGDGTRLSIL.

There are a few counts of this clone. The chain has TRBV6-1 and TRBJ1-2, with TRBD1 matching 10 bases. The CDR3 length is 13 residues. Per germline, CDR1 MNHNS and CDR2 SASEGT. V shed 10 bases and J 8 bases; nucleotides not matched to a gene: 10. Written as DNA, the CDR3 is TGTGCCATAGAGACAGGGGGCGCGGAGGGCTACACCTTC. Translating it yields CAIETGGAEGYTF.

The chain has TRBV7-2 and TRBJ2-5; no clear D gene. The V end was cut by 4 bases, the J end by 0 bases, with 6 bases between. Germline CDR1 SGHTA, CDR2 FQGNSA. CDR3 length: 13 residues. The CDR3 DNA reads TGTGCCAGCAGCTCCCTTGACCAAGAGACCCAGTACTTC. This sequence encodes CASSSLDQETQYF.

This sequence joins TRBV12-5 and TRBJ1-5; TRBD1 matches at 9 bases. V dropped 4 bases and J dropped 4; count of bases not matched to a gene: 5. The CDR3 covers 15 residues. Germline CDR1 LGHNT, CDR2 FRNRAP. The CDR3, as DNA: TGTGCTAGTGGTTGGGGACAGGGTAGAAATCAGCCCCAGCATTTT. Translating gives CASGWGQGRNQPQHF.

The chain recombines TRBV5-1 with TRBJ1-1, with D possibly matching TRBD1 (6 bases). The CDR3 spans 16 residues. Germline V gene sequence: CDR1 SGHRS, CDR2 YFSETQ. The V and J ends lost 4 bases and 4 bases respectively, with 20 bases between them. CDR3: CASSSGLAGARTEAFF. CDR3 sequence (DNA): TGCGCCAGCAGCAGCGGACTCGCAGGGGCGCGCACTGAAGCTTTCTTT.

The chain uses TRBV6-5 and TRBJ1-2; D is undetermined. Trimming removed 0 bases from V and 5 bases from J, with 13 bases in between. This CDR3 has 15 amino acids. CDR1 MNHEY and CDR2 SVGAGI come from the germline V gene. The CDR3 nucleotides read TGTGCCAGCAGTTACTCACAGTCCCCGCAATATGGCTACACCTTC. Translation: CASSYSQSPQYGYTF.

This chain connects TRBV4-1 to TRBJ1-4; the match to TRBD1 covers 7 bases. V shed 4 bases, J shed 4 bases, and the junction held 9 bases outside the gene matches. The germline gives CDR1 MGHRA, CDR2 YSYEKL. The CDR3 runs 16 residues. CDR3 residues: CASSLTGQAFNEKLFF. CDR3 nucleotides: TGCGCCAGCAGCCTGACTGGACAGGCCTTTAATGAAAAACTGTTTTTT.

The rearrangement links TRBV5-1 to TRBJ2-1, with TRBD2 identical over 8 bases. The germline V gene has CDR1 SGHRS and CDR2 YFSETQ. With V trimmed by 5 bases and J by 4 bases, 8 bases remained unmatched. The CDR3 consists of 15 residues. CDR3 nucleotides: TGCGCCAGCAGTCCAGCGGGGGTTTTATACAATGAGCAGTTCTTC. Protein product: CASSPAGVLYNEQFF. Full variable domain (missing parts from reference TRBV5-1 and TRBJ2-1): KAGVTQTPRYLIKTRGQQVTLSCSPISGHRSVSWYQQTPGQGLQFLFEYFSETQRNKGNFPGRFSGRQFSNSRSEMNVSTLELGDSALYLCASSPAGVLYNEQFFGPGTRLTVL.

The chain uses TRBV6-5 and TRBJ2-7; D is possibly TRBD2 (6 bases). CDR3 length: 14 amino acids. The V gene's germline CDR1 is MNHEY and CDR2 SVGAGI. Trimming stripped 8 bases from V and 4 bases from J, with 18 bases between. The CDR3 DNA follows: TGTGCCAGCCTCCCCCATGGAGGGGATTACGAGCAGTACTTC. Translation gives CASLPHGGDYEQYF.

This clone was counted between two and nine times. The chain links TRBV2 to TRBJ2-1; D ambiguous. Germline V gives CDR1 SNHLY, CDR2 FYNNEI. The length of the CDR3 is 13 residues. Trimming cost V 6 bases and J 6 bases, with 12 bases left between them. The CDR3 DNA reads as TGTGCCAGCAGATTGGCGGAGACCAATGAGCAGTTCTTC. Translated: CASRLAETNEQFF. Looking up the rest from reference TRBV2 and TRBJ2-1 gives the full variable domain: EPEVTQTPSHQVTQMGQEVILRCVPISNHLYFYWYRQILGQKVEFLVSFYNNEISEKSEIFDDQFSVERPDGSNFTLKIRSTKLEDSAMYFCASRLAETNEQFFGPGTRLTVL.

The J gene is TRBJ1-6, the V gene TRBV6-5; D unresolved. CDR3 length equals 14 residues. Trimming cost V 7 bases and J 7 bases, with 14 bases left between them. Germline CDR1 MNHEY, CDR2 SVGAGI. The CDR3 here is CASNALLRNSPLHF. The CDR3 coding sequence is TGTGCCAGCAACGCCCTCTTGAGGAATTCACCCCTCCACTTT.

The CDR3 coding sequence is TGTGCCAGCAGCTTATTTAAGGATCCGGCTGATACGCAGTATTTT. Translation: CASSLFKDPADTQYF. V and J are TRBV7-9 and TRBJ2-3; no definite D call. This CDR3 is 15 amino acids long. The ends were cut back, 2 bases at V and 6 bases at J, with 15 bases in the middle. Germline V gives CDR1 SEHNR, CDR2 FQNEAQ (reference sequence).

The CDR3 sequence is CASSPGDPNTGELFF. In DNA, the CDR3 is TGTGCCAGCAGCCCAGGGGACCCAAACACCGGGGAGCTGTTTTTT. The chain uses TRBV5-4 and TRBJ2-2, with D possibly being TRBD1 (6 bases). CDR1 and CDR2 from the germline V gene are SGHNT and YYREEE (reference sequence). The CDR3 length is 15 residues. Trimming removed 4 bases at V and 2 bases at J, with 12 bases between.

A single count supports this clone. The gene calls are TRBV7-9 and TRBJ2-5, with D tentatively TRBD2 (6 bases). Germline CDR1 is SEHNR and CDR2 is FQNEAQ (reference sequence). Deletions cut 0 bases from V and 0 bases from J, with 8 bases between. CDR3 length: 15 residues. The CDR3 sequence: CASSLAAGNQETQYF. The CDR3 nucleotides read TGTGCCAGCAGCTTAGCGGCGGGGAACCAAGAGACCCAGTACTTC.

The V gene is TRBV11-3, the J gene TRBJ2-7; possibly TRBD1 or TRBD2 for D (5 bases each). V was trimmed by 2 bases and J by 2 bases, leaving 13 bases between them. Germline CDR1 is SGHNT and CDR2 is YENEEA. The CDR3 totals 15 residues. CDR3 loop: CASSLNRDRPYEQYF. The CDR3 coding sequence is TGTGCCAGCAGCTTAAATCGGGACCGGCCCTACGAGCAGTACTTC.

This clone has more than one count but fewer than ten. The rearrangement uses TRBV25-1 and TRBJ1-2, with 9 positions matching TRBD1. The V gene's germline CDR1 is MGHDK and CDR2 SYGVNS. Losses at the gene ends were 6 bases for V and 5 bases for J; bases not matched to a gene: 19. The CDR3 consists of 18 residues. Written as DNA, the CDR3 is TGTGCCAGCAGCCAGACAACATCCTGGACAGGGGAGGATTATGGCTACACCTTC. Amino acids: CASSQTTSWTGEDYGYTF.

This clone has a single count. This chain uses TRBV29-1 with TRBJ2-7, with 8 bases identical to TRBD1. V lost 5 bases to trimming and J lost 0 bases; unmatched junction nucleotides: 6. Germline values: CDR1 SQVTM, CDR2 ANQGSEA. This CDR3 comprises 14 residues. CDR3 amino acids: CSVSGQGSSYEQYF. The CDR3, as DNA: TGCAGCGTTTCTGGACAGGGAAGCTCCTACGAGCAGTACTTC.